This T cell receptor beta chain was recorded in a study of T cells in women clearing cervical HPV infection. Study results and limitations: Cases and controls were distinguished at AUC 0.65 to 0.85 by richness and V genes. Unknown T-cell numbers per sample may underlie the richness differences. Controls had more TRBV6-7 (0.16%) than cases (about 0.11%).

In regard to this clone: Its antigen remains unknown. The read gets to within 3 residues of the CDR3 end, and the germline J gene fills in the rest.

This CDR3 spans 17 amino acids. Germline V gene lookup returns CDR1 KGHSH and CDR2 LQKENI. Losses at the gene ends were 5 bases for V and 1 base for J; bases not matched to a gene: 13. Clones were read by immunoSEQ multiplex PCR, and TCRdb kept only the in-frame ones, dropping some. The sample yields tens of thousands of clones, of which the top ten take up about 1.5%. V is TRBV18 and J is TRBJ1-2, with TRBD1 matching over 7 bases. Sequencing input: blood buffy coat. This clonotype was sampled from a woman aged 18 to 75 with a cervical HPV16 infection that either progressed to CIN3+ or cleared (not recorded which). CDR3 amino acids: CASSTQTGQYNNYGYTF. CDR3 DNA, as far as it was read: TGTGCCAGCTCAACTCAGACGGGACAGTATAATAACTATGGC.